Listed below are T cell receptor beta chains from one sample, sequenced in a study of cytomegalovirus exposure and HLA in healthy donors. Only in-frame clones appear in the TCRdb table, and some are missing; sequencing was by immunoSEQ multiplex PCR. Altogether fewer than 200,000 clones are present, about 80% being singletons, with the ten largest covering roughly 14%. Sequenced sample: PBMCs. The receptors derive from a woman in her twenties or thirties in good health and CMV-seropositive. The CDR3 runs from the conserved cysteine through the conserved F or W. Each record gives: D gene, V gene, J gene, clone size, CDR3 protein, CDR3 DNA. A D gene is named only where the DNA matches it firmly. The listing skips clone size in some rows; elsewhere it reads once, few, many or a size class.

D gene: .; V gene: TRBV6-1; J gene: TRBJ2-7; clone size: .; CDR3 protein: CASLDLQGTSYEQYF; CDR3 DNA: TGTGCCAGCCTAGACCTCCAGGGGACCTCCTACGAGCAGTACTTC
D gene: TRBD2; V gene: TRBV18; J gene: TRBJ2-7; clone size: .; CDR3 protein: CASSGLAGVYEQYF; CDR3 DNA: TGTGCCAGCTCAGGACTAGCGGGAGTCTACGAGCAGTACTTC
D gene: TRBD2; V gene: TRBV30; J gene: TRBJ2-7; clone size: .; CDR3 protein: CAWVTPVGRGGSHEQYF; CDR3 DNA: TGTGCCTGGGTAACCCCGGTGGGACGGGGGGGTTCCCACGAGCAGTACTTC
D gene: TRBD1; V gene: TRBV7-9; J gene: TRBJ2-1; clone size: .; CDR3 protein: CASSRSRGHGEQFF; CDR3 DNA: TGTGCCAGCAGTCGATCCAGGGGGCACGGTGAGCAGTTCTTC
D gene: .; V gene: TRBV28; J gene: TRBJ1-1; clone size: few; CDR3 protein: CASSLYERNTEAFF; CDR3 DNA: TGTGCCAGCAGTTTGTACGAGAGAAACACTGAAGCTTTCTTT
D gene: .; V gene: TRBV19; J gene: TRBJ1-5; clone size: few; CDR3 protein: CASTPVGDSNQPQHF; CDR3 DNA: TGTGCCAGCACCCCCGTCGGTGATAGCAATCAGCCCCAGCATTTT
D gene: TRBD1; V gene: TRBV30; J gene: TRBJ2-1; clone size: .; CDR3 protein: CAWQRDRAYNEQFF; CDR3 DNA: TGTGCCTGGCAACGGGACAGGGCTTACAATGAGCAGTTCTTC
D gene: TRBD1; V gene: TRBV9; J gene: TRBJ1-1; clone size: .; CDR3 protein: CASSKTGGLTVAFF; CDR3 DNA: TGTGCCAGCAGCAAGACAGGGGGCCTTACGGTGGCTTTCTTT
D gene: TRBD2; V gene: TRBV29-1; J gene: TRBJ2-1; clone size: .; CDR3 protein: CSAQGGTSGEPWDEQFF; CDR3 DNA: TGCAGCGCCCAGGGAGGGACTAGCGGAGAACCTTGGGATGAGCAGTTCTTC
D gene: .; V gene: TRBV2; J gene: TRBJ1-5; clone size: .; CDR3 protein: CASTGEGEGNQPQHF; CDR3 DNA: TGTGCCAGCACGGGGGAGGGAGAGGGCAATCAGCCCCAGCATTTT
D gene: .; V gene: TRBV7-9; J gene: TRBJ2-7; clone size: .; CDR3 protein: CASSPRRSYEQYF; CDR3 DNA: TGTGCCAGCAGCCCCCGCCGGTCCTACGAGCAGTACTTC
D gene: TRBD2; V gene: TRBV2; J gene: TRBJ2-2; clone size: once; CDR3 protein: CASSSPTSGSKTGELFF; CDR3 DNA: TGTGCCAGCAGTTCCCCGACTAGCGGGAGTAAAACCGGGGAGCTGTTTTTT
D gene: .; V gene: TRBV9; J gene: TRBJ2-2; clone size: .; CDR3 protein: CASSAPSSSGELFF; CDR3 DNA: TGTGCCAGCAGCGCCCCGTCTAGCTCCGGGGAGCTGTTTTTT
D gene: .; V gene: TRBV28; J gene: TRBJ2-5; clone size: .; CDR3 protein: CASSLIREQYF; CDR3 DNA: TGTGCCAGCAGTTTAATAAGAGAGCAGTACTTC
D gene: TRBD1; V gene: TRBV28; J gene: TRBJ1-5; clone size: .; CDR3 protein: CASSLTGGSNNQPQHF; CDR3 DNA: TGTGCCAGCAGTCTTACAGGGGGCAGCAACAATCAGCCCCAGCATTTT
D gene: TRBD1; V gene: TRBV30; J gene: TRBJ2-3; clone size: .; CDR3 protein: CAWFWTGADTQYF; CDR3 DNA: TGTGCCTGGTTCTGGACAGGGGCAGATACGCAGTATTTT
D gene: .; V gene: TRBV10-3; J gene: TRBJ1-2; clone size: .; CDR3 protein: CAISELSNYGYTF; CDR3 DNA: TGTGCCATCAGTGAGTTGTCGAACTATGGCTACACCTTC
D gene: TRBD2; V gene: TRBV4-1; J gene: TRBJ2-5; clone size: .; CDR3 protein: CASSQEGGRAGETQYF; CDR3 DNA: TGCGCCAGCAGCCAAGAAGGCGGGAGGGCAGGGGAGACCCAGTACTTC
D gene: .; V gene: TRBV10-3; J gene: TRBJ2-7; clone size: .; CDR3 protein: CAISDPTGVLYEQYF; CDR3 DNA: TGTGCCATCAGTGATCCGACAGGCGTCCTCTACGAGCAGTACTTC
D gene: TRBD1; V gene: TRBV5-1; J gene: TRBJ1-2; clone size: few; CDR3 protein: CASSLGIRGPDGYTF; CDR3 DNA: TGCGCCAGCAGCTTGGGCATCAGGGGGCCGGATGGCTACACCTTC
D gene: TRBD1; V gene: TRBV7-6; J gene: TRBJ1-4; clone size: .; CDR3 protein: CASSLAGARGSFDRVDNEKLFF; CDR3 DNA: TGTGCCAGCAGCTTAGCGGGGGCCAGGGGGAGTTTCGACCGCGTGGATAATGAAAAACTGTTTTTT
D gene: TRBD2; V gene: TRBV15; J gene: TRBJ2-5; clone size: .; CDR3 protein: CATSDDSPPGLAQETQYF; CDR3 DNA: TGTGCCACCAGCGACGATTCCCCTCCGGGACTAGCCCAAGAGACCCAGTACTTC
D gene: .; V gene: TRBV5-4; J gene: TRBJ1-1; clone size: .; CDR3 protein: CASSRTWGGDNTEAFF; CDR3 DNA: TGTGCCAGCAGCCGCACCTGGGGGGGAGACAACACTGAAGCTTTCTTT
D gene: .; V gene: TRBV6-1; J gene: TRBJ1-2; clone size: .; CDR3 protein: CASTDGPGVGGYTF; CDR3 DNA: TGTGCCAGCACCGACGGTCCAGGGGTGGGTGGCTACACCTTC
D gene: .; V gene: TRBV6-6; J gene: TRBJ2-3; clone size: few; CDR3 protein: CASSYPTTSTDTQYF; CDR3 DNA: TGTGCCAGCAGTTACCCGACAACTAGCACAGATACGCAGTATTTT
D gene: TRBD1; V gene: TRBV4-1; J gene: TRBJ1-4; clone size: few; CDR3 protein: CASSQVTGVWEKLFF; CDR3 DNA: TGCGCCAGCAGCCAAGTAACAGGGGTGTGGGAAAAACTGTTTTTT
D gene: TRBD1; V gene: TRBV28; J gene: TRBJ1-5; clone size: .; CDR3 protein: CASSHMPSTQGARNQPQHF; CDR3 DNA: TGTGCCAGCAGTCATATGCCCTCCACACAGGGGGCGCGCAATCAGCCCCAGCATTTT